The rows below give T cell receptor beta chains drawn from one sample of a study of blood T cell repertoires in COVID-19. Sequenced by immunoSEQ multiplex PCR; TCRdb stores in-frame clones only, minus some. The profile shows around 190,000 clones, more than 75% of them singletons. The specimen sequenced was PBMCs or T cells enriched from blood (not recorded which). Receptors originate from a woman between 45 and 65 years old with acute COVID-19. CDR3s include the opening cysteine and the closing phenylalanine or tryptophan. The D gene is left open where the match is weak. Not all rows give a size; the values are once, few, many and, for expanded clones, a class.

-	TRBV29-1	TRBJ1-2	TRBD1	CSVSQGDYGYTF	TGCAGCGTCTCCCAGGGGGACTATGGCTACACCTTC
few	TRBV19	TRBJ2-2	-	CASSSSGYHTGELFF	TGTGCCAGTAGTTCCTCCGGTTATCACACCGGGGAGCTGTTTTTT
-	TRBV4-1	TRBJ2-1	TRBD2	CASSQRPTGTRKEQFF	TGCGCCAGCAGCCAAAGGCCAACCGGGACTAGGAAGGAGCAGTTCTTC
-	TRBV19	TRBJ1-5	TRBD1	CASSHGQEGRGSQPQHF	TGTGCCAGTAGTCACGGACAGGAAGGCCGGGGGAGTCAGCCCCAGCATTTT
-	TRBV24-1	TRBJ2-3	-	CATSDPDRPSTDTQYF	TGTGCCACCAGTGACCCAGACAGGCCTAGCACAGATACGCAGTATTTT
-	TRBV28	TRBJ1-2	TRBD1	CASTPGTGYDGYTF	TGTGCCAGCACTCCGGGGACAGGGTACGATGGCTACACCTTC
once	TRBV4-1	TRBJ1-4	-	CASSQDVARQYEKLFF	TGCGCCAGCAGCCAAGATGTGGCCAGGCAGTATGAAAAACTGTTTTTT
once	TRBV6-1	TRBJ1-1	-	CASSEAGMITEAFF	TGTGCCAGCAGTGAGGCAGGGATGATCACTGAAGCTTTCTTT
once	TRBV4-3	TRBJ1-3	-	CASSQEKPDSGNTIYF	TGCGCCAGCAGCCAAGAGAAGCCCGACTCTGGAAACACCATATATTTT
-	TRBV2	TRBJ2-1	TRBD1	CASSEGTGEREQFF	TGTGCCAGCAGTGAGGGGACAGGGGAAAGGGAGCAGTTCTTC
-	TRBV7-3	TRBJ2-3	TRBD2	CASSLGGRTDTQYF	TGTGCCAGCAGCTTGGGGGGGAGGACAGATACGCAGTATTTT
-	TRBV7-2	TRBJ1-6	-	CASSRTTTQNSPLHF	TGTGCCAGCAGCCGCACGACAACCCAGAATTCACCCCTCCACTTT
few	TRBV21-1	TRBJ1-1	-	CASSKRGAGDPRRIRGTEAFF	TGTGCCAGCAGCAAAAGAGGGGCAGGGGACCCACGAAGGATCCGAGGCACTGAAGCTTTCTTT
-	TRBV5-1	TRBJ2-5	TRBD2	CASSLGGTSGPQETQYF	TGCGCCAGCAGCTTGGGCGGTACTAGCGGCCCCCAAGAGACCCAGTACTTC
-	TRBV3-1/TRBV3-2	TRBJ2-5	TRBD2	CASSQEGSGARETQYF	TGTGCCAGCAGCCAAGAAGGTAGCGGGGCCCGAGAGACCCAGTACTTC
few	TRBV11-2	TRBJ2-2	TRBD2	CASSSPGGSTGELFF	TGTGCCAGCAGCTCTCCGGGGGGGAGTACCGGGGAGCTGTTTTTT
-	TRBV21-1	TRBJ1-5	-	CASSNKSWPQHF	TGTGCCAGCAGCAATAAATCTTGGCCCCAGCATTTT
-	TRBV2	TRBJ2-5	TRBD2	CASSEALGGETQYF	TGTGCCAGCAGTGAAGCGCTGGGGGGGGAGACCCAGTACTTC
-	TRBV7-2	TRBJ1-4	-	CASSPSIEGEKLFF	TGTGCCAGCAGCCCATCAATAGAGGGTGAAAAACTGTTTTTT
-	TRBV11-2	TRBJ1-4	TRBD1	CASSLTGVTNEKLFF	TGTGCCAGCAGCCTGACAGGGGTCACGAATGAAAAACTGTTTTTT
-	TRBV28	TRBJ1-1	-	CASSWAGTTEAFF	TGTGCCAGCAGCTGGGCGGGGACCACTGAAGCTTTCTTT
-	TRBV5-1	TRBJ1-1	-	CASSGGGAVGPEAFF	TGCGCCAGCAGCGGGGGAGGGGCCGTTGGTCCTGAAGCTTTCTTT
few	TRBV18	TRBJ1-6	-	CASSYRGQGDSNSPLHF	TGTGCCAGTTCATACCGCGGTCAGGGTGATTCTAATTCACCCCTCCACTTT
-	TRBV10-3	TRBJ1-1	-	CAISAGETEAFF	TGTGCCATCAGTGCGGGGGAGACTGAAGCTTTCTTT
-	TRBV6-2/TRBV6-3	TRBJ2-6	TRBD2	CASSATSAGANVLTF	TGTGCCAGCAGTGCAACTAGCGCCGGGGCCAACGTCCTGACTTTC
-	TRBV6-5	TRBJ2-2	-	CASTVMAPGELFF	TGTGCCAGCACAGTTATGGCCCCCGGGGAGCTGTTTTTT
once	TRBV14	TRBJ2-2	-	CASSRGLPTGELFF	TGTGCCAGCAGCCGAGGGCTTCCCACCGGGGAGCTGTTTTTT
-	TRBV10-3	TRBJ2-3	TRBD2	CAISESGGGSTDTQYF	TGTGCCATCAGTGAGTCCGGCGGGGGTAGCACAGATACGCAGTATTTT
-	TRBV10-3	TRBJ1-5	-	CAISDIGVSSNQPQHF	TGTGCCATCAGTGATATCGGAGTAAGTAGCAATCAGCCCCAGCATTTT
-	TRBV19	TRBJ1-1	TRBD1	CASKGQGANTEAFF	TGTGCCAGTAAGGGACAGGGAGCGAACACTGAAGCTTTCTTT